Each of the 22 T cell receptor beta chains below was sequenced from the same sample in a study of cytomegalovirus exposure and HLA in healthy donors (dated by TCRdb to 2015 to 2018). To prepare the library, the immunoSEQ multiplex PCR assay was applied. For the multiplex PCR, a mixture combining 60 forward primers for TCR Vbeta segments and 13 reverse primers for TCR Jbeta segments was used. The source is immuneACCESS, and TCRdb retained only in-frame sequences with V and J called. Part of the clones is not carried over; for the studies checked, unresolved V genes explain less than half of this, and the remainder is unexplained. This sample comprises approximately 89,000 clones, approximately 77% of them detected only once. The top ten clones comprise 10% of the sample. The specimen sequenced was PBMCs. These receptors originate from a human donor in good health.

The table lists this clone with a count of one. The rearrangement joins TRBV5-8 to TRBJ1-5; 7 bases match TRBD1. V gave up 4 bases and J gave up 3 bases; unmatched junction bases: 10. The CDR3 runs to 16 residues. The germline CDR1 and CDR2 sequences are SGHTS and YDEGEE. The CDR3 here is CASSPPDDRVNQPQHF. CDR3 nucleotide sequence: TGTGCCAGCAGCCCTCCCGATGACAGGGTCAATCAGCCCCAGCATTTT. The whole variable domain, remainder taken from reference TRBV5-8 and TRBJ1-5, is EAGVTQSPTHLIKTRGQQATLRCSPISGHTSVYWYQQALGLGLQFLLWYDEGEERNRGNFPPRFSGRQFPNYSSELNVNALELEDSALYLCASSPPDDRVNQPQHFGDGTRLSIL.

The chain employs TRBV21-1 and TRBJ2-2; TRBD1, the table's D call, was not compared with the DNA. TRBV21-1 is a documented pseudogene. The CDR3 runs 17 residues. The CDR3 DNA sequence: TGTGCCAGCCCACAAGGGGGTCGGAACCCGAACACCGGGGAGCTGTTTTTT. This encodes CASPQGGRNPNTGELFF.

This CDR3 is CASSFQRPLSSYNEQFF. DNA of the CDR3: TGTGCCAGCAGCTTTCAGAGGCCACTTAGCTCCTACAATGAGCAGTTCTTC. The rearrangement links TRBV7-2 to TRBJ2-1; unclear D gene. Germline values: CDR1 SGHTA, CDR2 FQGNSA. The CDR3 loop spans 17 amino acids. The V end lost 3 bases, the J end lost 0 bases, and 15 bases lay between the germline ends.

Worth noting for this clone: A junction end diverges from the germline sequence, so it may reflect a read error. The CDR3 sequence is CACRRGGPGETQYF. The CDR3 DNA follows: TGTGCCTGCAGAAGGGGGGGCCCAGGGGAGACCCAGTACTTC. V and J are TRBV2 and TRBJ2-5; D is possibly TRBD2 (7 bases). Looked up from germline, CDR1 is SNHLY and CDR2 is FYNNEI. This CDR3 is 14 amino acids long.

This clone was seen once. J is TRBJ2-3 and V is TRBV7-3; 8 positions agree with TRBD2. V was clipped by 6 bases and J by 6 bases; unmatched bases: 2. There are 12 residues in the CDR3. Germline CDR1 and CDR2: SGHTA and FQGTGA. DNA of the CDR3: TGTGCCAGCAGTGGCGGGGGGGATACGCAGTATTTT. Its protein is CASSGGGDTQYF. The full variable domain, rest sourced from reference TRBV7-3 and TRBJ2-3, is GAGVSQTPSNKVTEKGKYVELRCDPISGHTALYWYRQSLGQGPEFLIYFQGTGAADDSGLPNDRFFAVRPEGSVSTLKIQRTERGDSAVYLCASSGGGDTQYFGPGTRLTVL.

A remark on this clone: Different DNA sequences within this sample yield the same CDR3. This rearrangement joins TRBV6-1 to TRBJ2-5; D is possibly TRBD1 (5 bases). The CDR3 is made up of 13 amino acids. Germline CDR1 MNHNS, CDR2 SASEGT. V was cut by 11 bases and J by 1 base, with 14 bases left in between. Here the CDR3 DNA reads TGTGCCGGTGACAGTCCCCTCCAAGAGACCCAGTACTTC. Residues: CAGDSPLQETQYF.

The CDR3 reads CASMGANPRHTEAFF. The CDR3 bases are TGTGCCAGCATGGGGGCCAACCCGAGGCACACTGAAGCTTTCTTT. The chain links TRBV2 to TRBJ1-1; possibly TRBD1 for D (6 bases). There are 15 residues in the CDR3. Trimming left V 7 bases short and J 3 bases short, with 18 bases between. CDR1 and CDR2 from the germline V gene are SNHLY and FYNNEI. Full variable domain (missing parts from reference TRBV2 and TRBJ1-1): EPEVTQTPSHQVTQMGQEVILRCVPISNHLYFYWYRQILGQKVEFLVSFYNNEISEKSEIFDDQFSVERPDGSNFTLKIRSTKLEDSAMYFCASMGANPRHTEAFFGQGTRLTVV.

This clone was seen a few times. The chain recombines TRBV6-1 with TRBJ1-4; the D is unclear. V was shortened by 0 bases and J by 10 bases, with 3 bases between the two germline ends. Looked up from germline, CDR1 is MNHNS and CDR2 is SASEGT. This CDR3 is 11 amino acids long. In DNA form, the CDR3 reads TGTGCCAGCAGTGAAGCGCGAAAACTGTTTTTT. Translation: CASSEARKLFF.

This chain connects TRBV28 to TRBJ2-5, with D maybe TRBD2 (5 bases). The J call may be mistaken, given a closer DNA end match to TRBJ2-7. The germline CDR1 and CDR2 sequences are MDHEN and SYDVKM. CDR3 length: 14 amino acids. DNA of the CDR3: TGTGCCAGCAGTTCCCCAGGAGGATCCTACGAGCAGTACTTC. It encodes CASSSPGGSYEQYF.

This clone was seen only once. This chain uses TRBV27 with TRBJ2-1, with D maybe TRBD2 (6 bases). The V end lost 6 bases, the J end lost 5 bases, and 8 bases lay between the germline ends. CDR1 is MNHEY and CDR2 is SMNVEV in the germline V gene (reference sequence). This CDR3 has 12 residues. The CDR3 sequence is CASRRGNNEQFF. DNA for the CDR3: TGTGCCAGCAGACGGGGGAACAATGAGCAGTTCTTC.

The gene calls are TRBV7-2 and TRBJ2-5, with 9 bases fitting TRBD1. The CDR3 runs 13 residues. V lost 5 bases, J lost 5 bases, and 3 bases stayed unmatched. The germline V gene encodes CDR1 SGHTA and CDR2 FQGNSA. The CDR3 bases are TGTGCCAGCAGCCGACAGGGGGAGGAGACCCAGTACTTC. Residues: CASSRQGEETQYF.

V gene TRBV18 combines with J gene TRBJ1-2; a possible D gene is TRBD1 (5 bases). This CDR3 contains 13 residues. V was cut by 2 bases and J by 8 bases, with 12 bases left in between. CDR1 and CDR2 from the germline V gene are KGHSH and LQKENI. The CDR3 DNA follows: TGTGCCAGCTCACCATTGGCAGGGTTCGGCTACACCTTC. Encoded protein: CASSPLAGFGYTF.

V usage is TRBV4-2 and J usage is TRBJ2-7; TRBD1 matches at 12 bases. The V gene's germline CDR1 is LGHNA and CDR2 YNFKEQ. V dropped 1 base and J dropped 3; count of bases not matched to a gene: 1. The CDR3 spans 15 residues. This CDR3 is CASSQGDRGHYEQYF. In DNA form, the CDR3 reads TGTGCCAGCAGCCAAGGGGACAGGGGGCACTACGAGCAGTACTTC.

This chain uses TRBV4-1 with TRBJ1-5; no clear D gene. Germline assignment: CDR1 MGHRA and CDR2 YSYEKL. The CDR3 extends over 15 amino acids. The germline V and J ends were trimmed by 5 bases and 4 bases, with 15 bases remaining between them. CDR3 nucleotide sequence: TGCGCCAGCAGCTCCGGTGGGAGGGAGAATCAGCCCCAGCATTTT. Its protein product is CASSSGGRENQPQHF.

This clone was seen once. V gene TRBV5-4 combines with J gene TRBJ1-1, with D possibly matching TRBD1 (5 bases). CDR3 length: 14 residues. Germline V gene data show CDR1 as SGHNT and CDR2 as YYREEE (reference sequence). Trimming stripped 4 bases from V and 1 base from J, with 11 bases between. The CDR3 reads CASSPETANTEAFF. For the CDR3, the DNA is TGTGCCAGCAGCCCGGAGACAGCGAACACTGAAGCTTTCTTT.

The chain couples TRBV7-6 to TRBJ2-2, with 9 bases that match TRBD1. Germline values: CDR1 SGHVS, CDR2 FNYEAQ. The CDR3 is 16 amino acids. The V and J ends lost 0 bases and 6 bases, in that order; junction bases with no gene match: 5. The CDR3 loop is CASSLAQGAYAGELFF. CDR3 nucleotide sequence: TGTGCCAGCAGCTTAGCACAGGGGGCGTATGCCGGGGAGCTGTTTTTT.

The gene calls are TRBV11-2 and TRBJ2-7; D uncertain. The CDR3 covers 13 residues. From germline, CDR1 is SGHAT and CDR2 FQNNGV. The V end was cut by 2 bases, the J end by 2 bases, with 7 bases between. The DNA for the CDR3 is TGTGCCAGCAGCTTATTACGGGCCTACGAGCAGTACTTC. It encodes CASSLLRAYEQYF.

The chain employs TRBV6-5 and TRBJ2-1, with D possibly TRBD2 on 5 matching bases. V was shortened by 2 bases and J by 6 bases, with 14 bases between the two germline ends. CDR3 length: 15 amino acids. Germline lookup yields CDR1 MNHEY and CDR2 SVGAGI. The CDR3 region has the DNA TGTGCCAGCAGTTACGAGGGTTCTATCGGCAATGAGCAGTTCTTC. It translates to CASSYEGSIGNEQFF.

The gene calls are TRBV29-1 and TRBJ1-1; no clear D. Germline CDR1 SQVTM, CDR2 ANQGSEA. This CDR3 has 13 residues. The V gene lost 6 bases and the J gene lost 2 bases, with 13 bases spanning the gap. Written as DNA, the CDR3 is TGCAGCGTCGCGGGGTTCCATAACACTGAAGCTTTCTTT. Its translation is CSVAGFHNTEAFF.

J is TRBJ1-3 and V is TRBV6-6, with a possible D match to TRBD1 (5 bases). Trimming took off 7 bases at V and 2 bases at J, with 15 bases between the two ends. CDR3 length: 15 amino acids. Germline CDR1 MNHNY, CDR2 SVGAGI (reference sequence). The CDR3 DNA sequence: TGTGCCAGCACTCGATTTCTGGGGCCTGGAAACACCATATATTTT. Protein product: CASTRFLGPGNTIYF.

The gene calls are TRBV10-1 and TRBJ1-3; D may be TRBD1 (6 bases). The CDR3 totals 15 residues. V was pared by 6 bases and J by 1 base, with 13 bases between. Germline V lookup: CDR1 WNHNN, CDR2 SYGVQD (reference sequence). The CDR3 nucleotides are TGCGCCAGCAGCCCAGGGGATTGTTCTGGAAACACCATATATTTT. Its protein is CASSPGDCSGNTIYF.

This chain links TRBV7-9 with TRBJ2-2, with 14 bases lining up with TRBD2. The germline CDR1 and CDR2 sequences are SEHNR and FQNEAQ (reference sequence). This CDR3 has 19 residues. V trimming: 5 bases; J trimming: 3 bases; junction bases outside the gene matches: 11. The CDR3 is CASSQGLAGVSVHTGELFF. CDR3 in DNA: TGTGCCAGCAGCCAGGGACTAGCGGGAGTGTCCGTACACACCGGGGAGCTGTTTTTT.